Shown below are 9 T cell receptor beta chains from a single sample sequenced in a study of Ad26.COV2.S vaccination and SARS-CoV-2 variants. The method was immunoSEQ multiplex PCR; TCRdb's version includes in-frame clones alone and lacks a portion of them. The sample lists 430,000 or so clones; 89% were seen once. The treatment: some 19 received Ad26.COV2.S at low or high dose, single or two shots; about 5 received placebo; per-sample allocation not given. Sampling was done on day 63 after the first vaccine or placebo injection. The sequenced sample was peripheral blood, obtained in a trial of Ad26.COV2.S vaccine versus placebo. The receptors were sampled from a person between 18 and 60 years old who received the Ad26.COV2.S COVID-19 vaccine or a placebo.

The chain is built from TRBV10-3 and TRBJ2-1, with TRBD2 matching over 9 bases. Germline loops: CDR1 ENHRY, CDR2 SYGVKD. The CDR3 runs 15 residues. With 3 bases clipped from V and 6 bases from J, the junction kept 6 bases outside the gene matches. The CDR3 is CAISERGREFNEQFF. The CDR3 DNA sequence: TGTGCCATCAGTGAACGCGGGAGGGAATTCAATGAGCAGTTCTTC.

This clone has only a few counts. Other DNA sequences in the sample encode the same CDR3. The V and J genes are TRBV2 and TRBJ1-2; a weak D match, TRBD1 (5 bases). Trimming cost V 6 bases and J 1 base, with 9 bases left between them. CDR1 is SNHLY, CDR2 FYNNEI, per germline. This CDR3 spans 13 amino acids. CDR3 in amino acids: CASSNRRNYGYTF. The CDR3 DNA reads TGTGCCAGCAGCAACAGGCGTAACTATGGCTACACCTTC.

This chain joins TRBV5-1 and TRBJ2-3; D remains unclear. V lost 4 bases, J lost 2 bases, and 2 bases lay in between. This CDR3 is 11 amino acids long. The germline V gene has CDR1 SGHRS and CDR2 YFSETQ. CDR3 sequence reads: CASSTTDTQYF. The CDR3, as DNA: TGCGCCAGCAGCACCACAGATACGCAGTATTTT.

The CDR3 DNA follows: TGTGCTAGTGGTTTGGCTAGCAATCAGCCCCAGCATTTT. Amino acids: CASGLASNQPQHF. This sequence joins TRBV12-5 and TRBJ1-5; no clear D. This CDR3 spans 13 amino acids. The V and J ends lost 1 base and 0 bases respectively, with 1 base between them. The germline V gene has CDR1 LGHNT and CDR2 FRNRAP. Variable domain in full (rest from reference TRBV12-5 and TRBJ1-5): DARVTQTPRHKVTEMGQEVTMRCQPILGHNTVFWYRQTMMQGLELLAYFRNRAPLDDSGMPKDRFSAEMPDATLATLKIQPSEPRDSAVYFCASGLASNQPQHFGDGTRLSIL.

CDR3 bases: TGTGCCAGCAGTCAACGGCCTGCGGACACTGAAGCTTTCTTT. This encodes CASSQRPADTEAFF. This chain links TRBV9 with TRBJ1-1, with D uncertain. The CDR3 has 14 residues. V was shortened by 5 bases and J by 3 bases, with 14 bases between the two germline ends. CDR1 is SGDLS, CDR2 YYNGEE, per germline.

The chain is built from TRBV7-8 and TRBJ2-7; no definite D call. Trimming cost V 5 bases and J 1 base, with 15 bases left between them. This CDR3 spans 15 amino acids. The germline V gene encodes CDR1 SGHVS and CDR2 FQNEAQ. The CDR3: CASSLLHLGSYEQYV. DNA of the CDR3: TGTGCCAGCAGCCTATTACACCTGGGTTCCTACGAGCAGTACGTC.

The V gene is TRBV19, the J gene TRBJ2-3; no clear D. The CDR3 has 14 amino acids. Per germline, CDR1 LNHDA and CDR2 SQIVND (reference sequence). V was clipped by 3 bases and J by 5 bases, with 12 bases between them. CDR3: CASSISGVGDTQYF. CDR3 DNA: TGTGCCAGTAGTATTTCTGGGGTTGGAGATACGCAGTATTTT. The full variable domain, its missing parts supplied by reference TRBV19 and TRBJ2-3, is DGGITQSPKYLFRKEGQNVTLSCEQNLNHDAMYWYRQDPGQGLRLIYYSQIVNDFQKGDIAEGYSVSREKKESFPLTVTSAQKNPTAFYLCASSISGVGDTQYFGPGTRLTVL.

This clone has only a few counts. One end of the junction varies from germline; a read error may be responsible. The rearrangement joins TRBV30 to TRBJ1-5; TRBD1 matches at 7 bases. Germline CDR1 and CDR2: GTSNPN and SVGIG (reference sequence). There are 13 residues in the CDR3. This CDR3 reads CAWTAGGNQPQHF. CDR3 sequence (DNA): TGTGCTTGGACGGCAGGGGGAAATCAGCCCCAGCATTTT.

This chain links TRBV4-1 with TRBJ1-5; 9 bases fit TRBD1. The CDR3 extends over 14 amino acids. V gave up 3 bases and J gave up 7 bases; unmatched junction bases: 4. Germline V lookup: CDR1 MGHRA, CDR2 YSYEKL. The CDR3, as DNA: TGCGCCAGCAGCCAGGGACAGGGTCCGCAGCCCCAGCATTTT. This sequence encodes CASSQGQGPQPQHF.